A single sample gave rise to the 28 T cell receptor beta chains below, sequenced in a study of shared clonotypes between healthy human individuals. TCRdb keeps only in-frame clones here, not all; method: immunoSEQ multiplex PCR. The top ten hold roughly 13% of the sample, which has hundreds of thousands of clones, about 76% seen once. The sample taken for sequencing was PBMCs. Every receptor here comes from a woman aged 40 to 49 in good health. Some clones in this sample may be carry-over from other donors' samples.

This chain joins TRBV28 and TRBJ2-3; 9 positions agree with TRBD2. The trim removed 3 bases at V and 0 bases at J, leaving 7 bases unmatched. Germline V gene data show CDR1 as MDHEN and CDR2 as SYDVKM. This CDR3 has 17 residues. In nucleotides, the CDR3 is TGTGCCAGCAGTTTCTTAGCGGGAGACCTTAGCACAGATACGCAGTATTTT. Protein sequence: CASSFLAGDLSTDTQYF. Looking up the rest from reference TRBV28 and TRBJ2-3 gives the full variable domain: DVKVTQSSRYLVKRTGEKVFLECVQDMDHENMFWYRQDPGLGLRLIYFSYDVKMKEKGDIPEGYSVSREKKERFSLILESASTNQTSMYLCASSFLAGDLSTDTQYFGPGTRLTVL.

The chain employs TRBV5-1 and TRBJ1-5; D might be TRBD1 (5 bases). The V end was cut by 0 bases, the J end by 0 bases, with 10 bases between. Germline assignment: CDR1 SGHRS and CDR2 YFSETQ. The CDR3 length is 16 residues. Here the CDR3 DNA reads TGCGCCAGCAGCTTGGACGGGGGAATTAGCAATCAGCCCCAGCATTTT. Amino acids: CASSLDGGISNQPQHF. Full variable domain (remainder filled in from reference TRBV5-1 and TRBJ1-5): KAGVTQTPRYLIKTRGQQVTLSCSPISGHRSVSWYQQTPGQGLQFLFEYFSETQRNKGNFPGRFSGRQFSNSRSEMNVSTLELGDSALYLCASSLDGGISNQPQHFGDGTRLSIL.

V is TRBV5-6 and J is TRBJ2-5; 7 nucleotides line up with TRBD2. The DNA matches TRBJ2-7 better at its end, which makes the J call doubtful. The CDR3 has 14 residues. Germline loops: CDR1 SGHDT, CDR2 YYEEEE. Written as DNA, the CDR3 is TGTGCCAGCAGCTGGGGGGGACGGTACTACGAGCAGTACTTC. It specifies CASSWGGRYYEQYF.

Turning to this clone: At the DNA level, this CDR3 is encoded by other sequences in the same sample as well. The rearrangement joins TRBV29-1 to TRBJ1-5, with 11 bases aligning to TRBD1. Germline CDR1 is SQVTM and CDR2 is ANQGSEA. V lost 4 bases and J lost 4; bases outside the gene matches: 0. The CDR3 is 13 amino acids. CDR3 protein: CSVGDRGNQPQHF. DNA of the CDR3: TGCAGCGTTGGGGACAGGGGGAATCAGCCCCAGCATTTT.

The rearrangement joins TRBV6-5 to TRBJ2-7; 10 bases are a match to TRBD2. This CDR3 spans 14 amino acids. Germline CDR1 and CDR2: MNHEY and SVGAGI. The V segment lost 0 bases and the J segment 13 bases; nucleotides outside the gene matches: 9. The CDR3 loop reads CASSYSTPPSGSYF. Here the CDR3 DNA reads TGTGCCAGCAGTTACTCGACCCCCCCTAGCGGGAGTTACTTC.

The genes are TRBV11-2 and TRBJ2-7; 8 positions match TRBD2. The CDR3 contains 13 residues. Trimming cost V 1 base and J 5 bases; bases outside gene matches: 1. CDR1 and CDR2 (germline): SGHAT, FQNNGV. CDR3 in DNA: TGTGCCAGCAGCTTAGGACTAGCGAACGAGCAGTACTTC. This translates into CASSLGLANEQYF.

The CDR3 spells CASSKRAERYNEQFF. CDR3 bases: TGTGCCAGCAGTAAACGGGCCGAGAGGTACAATGAGCAGTTCTTC. The chain joins TRBV6-1 to TRBJ2-1; D is uncertain. Germline assignment: CDR1 MNHNS and CDR2 SASEGT. There are 15 residues in the CDR3. Deletions cut 5 bases from V and 4 bases from J, with 15 bases between.

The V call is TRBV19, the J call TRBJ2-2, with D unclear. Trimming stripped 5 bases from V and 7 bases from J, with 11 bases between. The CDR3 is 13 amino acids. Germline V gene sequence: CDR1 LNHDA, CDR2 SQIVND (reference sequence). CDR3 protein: CASSAWLDGELFF. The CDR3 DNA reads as TGTGCCAGTAGTGCATGGTTGGACGGGGAGCTGTTTTTT. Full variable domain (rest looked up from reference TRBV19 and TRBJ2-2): DGGITQSPKYLFRKEGQNVTLSCEQNLNHDAMYWYRQDPGQGLRLIYYSQIVNDFQKGDIAEGYSVSREKKESFPLTVTSAQKNPTAFYLCASSAWLDGELFFGEGSRLTVL.

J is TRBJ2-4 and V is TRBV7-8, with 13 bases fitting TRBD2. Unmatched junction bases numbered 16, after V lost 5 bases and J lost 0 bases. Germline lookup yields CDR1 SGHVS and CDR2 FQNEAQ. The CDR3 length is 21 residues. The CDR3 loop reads CASSRFSGTSGVLRAKNIQYF. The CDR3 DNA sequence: TGTGCCAGCAGCCGTTTTAGTGGGACTAGCGGGGTTCTTAGAGCCAAAAACATTCAGTACTTC.

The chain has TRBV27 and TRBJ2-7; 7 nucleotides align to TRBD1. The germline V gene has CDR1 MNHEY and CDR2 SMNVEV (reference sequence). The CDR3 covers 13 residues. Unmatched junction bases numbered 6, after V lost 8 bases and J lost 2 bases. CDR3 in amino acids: CASAWDSAYEQYF. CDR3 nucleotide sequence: TGTGCCAGCGCTTGGGACAGCGCCTACGAGCAGTACTTC.

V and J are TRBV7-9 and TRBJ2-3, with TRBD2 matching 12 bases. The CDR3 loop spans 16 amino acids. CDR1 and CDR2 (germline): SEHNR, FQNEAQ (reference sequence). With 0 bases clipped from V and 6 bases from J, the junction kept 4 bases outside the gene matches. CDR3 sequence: CASSLAELAGGDTQYF. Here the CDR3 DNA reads TGTGCCAGCAGCTTAGCGGAGCTAGCGGGAGGGGATACGCAGTATTTT.

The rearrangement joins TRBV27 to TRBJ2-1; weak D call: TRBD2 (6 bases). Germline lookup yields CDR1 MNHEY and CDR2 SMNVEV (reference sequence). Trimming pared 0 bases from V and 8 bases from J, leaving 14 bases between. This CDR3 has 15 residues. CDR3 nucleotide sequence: TGTGCCAGCAGTTTATCGGGGACTCTACCGCATGAGCAGTTCTTC. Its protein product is CASSLSGTLPHEQFF.

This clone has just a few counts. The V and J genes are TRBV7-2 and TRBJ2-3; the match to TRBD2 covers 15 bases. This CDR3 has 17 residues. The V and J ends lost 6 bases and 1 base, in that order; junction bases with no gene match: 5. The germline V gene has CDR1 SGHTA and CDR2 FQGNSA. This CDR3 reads CASSRTSGRAGTDTQYF. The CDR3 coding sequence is TGTGCCAGCAGTAGGACTAGCGGGAGGGCGGGCACAGATACGCAGTATTTT.

The CDR3 DNA is TGTGCCAGCAGTTACTCTAGCGGGAGGGCAGATACGCAGTATTTT. It specifies CASSYSSGRADTQYF. The chain recombines TRBV6-6 with TRBJ2-3; 11 bases are a match to TRBD2. The CDR3 extends over 15 amino acids. The V gene's germline CDR1 is MNHNY and CDR2 SVGAGI (reference sequence). With 0 bases clipped from V and 4 bases from J, the junction kept 0 bases outside the gene matches.

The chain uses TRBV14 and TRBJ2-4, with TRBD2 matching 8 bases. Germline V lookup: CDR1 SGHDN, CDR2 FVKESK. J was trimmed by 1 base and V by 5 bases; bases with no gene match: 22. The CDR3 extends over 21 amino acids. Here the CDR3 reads CASSGRPDGRSTGGAKNIQYF. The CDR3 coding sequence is TGTGCCAGCAGCGGCCGACCTGATGGGCGGTCGACGGGGGGGGCCAAAAACATTCAGTACTTC.

The CDR3 region is CASSQSYGGTEAFF. In DNA, the CDR3 is TGTGCCAGCAGCCAGTCCTACGGTGGCACTGAAGCTTTCTTT. V usage is TRBV11-2 and J usage is TRBJ1-1; D remains ambiguous. Germline V gives CDR1 SGHAT, CDR2 FQNNGV. This CDR3 spans 14 amino acids. V dropped 5 bases and J dropped 4 bases, with 14 bases sitting between them.

The CDR3 reads CASSALGVAVNEQFF. The DNA of the CDR3 is TGTGCCAGCAGCGCGTTAGGTGTGGCGGTAAATGAGCAGTTCTTC. The chain is built from TRBV9 and TRBJ2-1; no clear D. Germline V gene data show CDR1 as SGDLS and CDR2 as YYNGEE. This CDR3 region has 15 residues. Trimming removed 3 bases at V and 7 bases at J, with 17 bases between.

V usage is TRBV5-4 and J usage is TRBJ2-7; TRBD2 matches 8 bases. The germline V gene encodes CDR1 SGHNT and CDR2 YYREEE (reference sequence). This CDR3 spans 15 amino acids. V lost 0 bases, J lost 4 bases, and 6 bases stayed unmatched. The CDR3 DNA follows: TGTGCCAGCAGCTTGGCCGGGGGGGGAAAGTACGAGCAGTACTTC. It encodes CASSLAGGGKYEQYF.

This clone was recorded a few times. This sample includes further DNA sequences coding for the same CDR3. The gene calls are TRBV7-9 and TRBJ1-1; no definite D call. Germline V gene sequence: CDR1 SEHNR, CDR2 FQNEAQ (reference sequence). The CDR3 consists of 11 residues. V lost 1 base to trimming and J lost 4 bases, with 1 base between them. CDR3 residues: CASSLGTEAFF. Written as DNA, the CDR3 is TGTGCCAGCAGCTTAGGCACTGAAGCTTTCTTT. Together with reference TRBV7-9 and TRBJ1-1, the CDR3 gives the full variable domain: DTGVSQNPRHKITKRGQNVTFRCDPISEHNRLYWYRQTLGQGPEFLTYFQNEAQLEKSRLLSDRFSAERPKGSFSTLEIQRTEQGDSAMYLCASSLGTEAFFGQGTRLTVV.

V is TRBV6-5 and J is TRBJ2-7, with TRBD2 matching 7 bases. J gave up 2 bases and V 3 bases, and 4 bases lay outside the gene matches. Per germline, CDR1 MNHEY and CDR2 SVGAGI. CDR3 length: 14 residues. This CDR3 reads CASSYTSGTYEQYF. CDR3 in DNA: TGTGCCAGCAGTTATACGAGCGGGACCTACGAGCAGTACTTC.

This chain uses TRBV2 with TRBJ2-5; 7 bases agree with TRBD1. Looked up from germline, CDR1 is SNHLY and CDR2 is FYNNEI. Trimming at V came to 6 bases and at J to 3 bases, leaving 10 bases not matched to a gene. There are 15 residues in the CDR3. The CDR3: CASSPAGTVEETQYF. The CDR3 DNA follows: TGTGCCAGCAGCCCGGCCGGGACAGTCGAAGAGACCCAGTACTTC.

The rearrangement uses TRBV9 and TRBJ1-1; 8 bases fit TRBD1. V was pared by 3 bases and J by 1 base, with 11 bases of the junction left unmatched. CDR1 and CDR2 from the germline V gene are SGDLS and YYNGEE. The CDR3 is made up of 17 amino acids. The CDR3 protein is CASSARQGMEGNTEAFF. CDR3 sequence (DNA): TGTGCCAGCAGCGCCCGACAGGGGATGGAGGGGAACACTGAAGCTTTCTTT. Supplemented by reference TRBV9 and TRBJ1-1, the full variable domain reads DSGVTQTPKHLITATGQRVTLRCSPRSGDLSVYWYQQSLDQGLQFLIQYYNGEERAKGNILERFSAQQFPDLHSELNLSSLELGDSALYFCASSARQGMEGNTEAFFGQGTRLTVV.

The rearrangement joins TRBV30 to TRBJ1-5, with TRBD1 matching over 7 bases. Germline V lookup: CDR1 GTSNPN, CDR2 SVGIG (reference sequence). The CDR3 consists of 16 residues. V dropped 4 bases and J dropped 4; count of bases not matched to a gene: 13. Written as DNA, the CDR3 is TGTGCCTGGACTCAACAGGGGACGGGGAGGAATCAGCCCCAGCATTTT. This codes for CAWTQQGTGRNQPQHF.

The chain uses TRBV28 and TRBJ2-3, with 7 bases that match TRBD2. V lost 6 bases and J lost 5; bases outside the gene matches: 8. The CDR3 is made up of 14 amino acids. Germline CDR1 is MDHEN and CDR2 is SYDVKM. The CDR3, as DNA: TGTGCCAGCAGCCGGAGACTAGCTGGAGATACGCAGTATTTT. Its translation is CASSRRLAGDTQYF.

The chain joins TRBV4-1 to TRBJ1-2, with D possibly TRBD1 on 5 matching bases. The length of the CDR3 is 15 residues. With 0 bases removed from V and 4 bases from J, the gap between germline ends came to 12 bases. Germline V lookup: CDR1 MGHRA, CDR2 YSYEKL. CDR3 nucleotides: TGCGCCAGCAGCCAAGAGCCAGAGGGGTTCTATGGCTACACCTTC. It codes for CASSQEPEGFYGYTF.

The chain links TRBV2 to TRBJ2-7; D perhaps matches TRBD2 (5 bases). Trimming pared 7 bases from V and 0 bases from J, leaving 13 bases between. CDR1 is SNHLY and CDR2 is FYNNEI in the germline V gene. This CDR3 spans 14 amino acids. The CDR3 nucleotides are TGTGCCAGCATTGATTTGGAGGACTCCTACGAGCAGTACTTC. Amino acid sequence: CASIDLEDSYEQYF.

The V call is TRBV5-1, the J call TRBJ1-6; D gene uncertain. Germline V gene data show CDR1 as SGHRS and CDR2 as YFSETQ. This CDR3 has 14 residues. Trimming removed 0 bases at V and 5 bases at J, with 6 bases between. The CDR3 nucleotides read TGCGCCAGCAGCTTGGAGCCAGATAATTCACCCCTCCACTTT. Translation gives CASSLEPDNSPLHF.

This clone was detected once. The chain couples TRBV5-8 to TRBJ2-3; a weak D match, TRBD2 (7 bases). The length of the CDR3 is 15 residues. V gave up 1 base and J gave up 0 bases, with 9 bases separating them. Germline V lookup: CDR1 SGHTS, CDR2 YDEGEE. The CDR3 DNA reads TGTGCCAGCAGCTTGAGGGGGGGAAGCACAGATACGCAGTATTTT. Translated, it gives CASSLRGGSTDTQYF.